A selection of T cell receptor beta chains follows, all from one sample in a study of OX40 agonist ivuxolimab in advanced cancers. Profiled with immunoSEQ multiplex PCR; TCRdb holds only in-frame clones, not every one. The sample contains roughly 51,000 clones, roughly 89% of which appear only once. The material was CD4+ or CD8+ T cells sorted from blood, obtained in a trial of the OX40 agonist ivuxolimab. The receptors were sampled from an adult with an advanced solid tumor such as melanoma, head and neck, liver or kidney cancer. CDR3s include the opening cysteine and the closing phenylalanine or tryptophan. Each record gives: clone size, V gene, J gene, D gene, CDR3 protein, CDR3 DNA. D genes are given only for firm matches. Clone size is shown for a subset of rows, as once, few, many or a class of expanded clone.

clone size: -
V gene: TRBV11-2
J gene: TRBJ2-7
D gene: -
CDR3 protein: CASSLGAGASYEQYF
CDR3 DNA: TGTGCCAGCAGCTTAGGTGCGGGGGCCTCCTACGAGCAGTACTTC

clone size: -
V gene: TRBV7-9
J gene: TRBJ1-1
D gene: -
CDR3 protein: CASSLDGGNTEAFF
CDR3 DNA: TGTGCCAGCAGCTTAGACGGGGGAAACACTGAAGCTTTCTTT

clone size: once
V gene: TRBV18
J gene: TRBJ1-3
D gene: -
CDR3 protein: CASSPPNGAGGTIYF
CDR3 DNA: TGTGCCAGCTCACCACCGAACGGCGCTGGGGGCACCATATATTTT

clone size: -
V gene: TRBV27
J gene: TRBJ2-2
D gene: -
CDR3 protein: CASSFAGRGGELFF
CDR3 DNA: TGTGCCAGCAGTTTCGCAGGTCGAGGGGGGGAGCTGTTTTTT

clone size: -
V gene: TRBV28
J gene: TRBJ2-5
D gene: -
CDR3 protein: CASSLLGSETQYF
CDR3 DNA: TGTGCCAGCAGTTTACTCGGGTCAGAGACCCAGTACTTC

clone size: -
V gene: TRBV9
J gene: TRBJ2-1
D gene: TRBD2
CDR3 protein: CASSVASGPYNEQFF
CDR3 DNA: TGTGCCAGCAGCGTAGCTAGCGGACCCTACAATGAGCAGTTCTTC

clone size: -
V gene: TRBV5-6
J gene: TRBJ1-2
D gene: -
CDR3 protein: CASSLGTNYGYTF
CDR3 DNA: TGTGCCAGCAGCTTGGGCACTAACTATGGCTACACCTTC

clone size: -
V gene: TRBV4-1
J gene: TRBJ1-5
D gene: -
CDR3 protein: CASSQDLRAGRQPQHF
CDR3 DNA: TGCGCCAGCAGCCAAGATCTTAGGGCAGGGAGGCAGCCCCAGCATTTT

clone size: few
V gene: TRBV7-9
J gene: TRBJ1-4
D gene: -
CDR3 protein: CASSFSPILESNEKLFF
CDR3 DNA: TGTGCCAGCAGCTTTAGTCCGATTTTGGAGTCTAATGAAAAACTGTTTTTT

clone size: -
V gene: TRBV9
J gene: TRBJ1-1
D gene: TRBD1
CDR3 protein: CASSVTDRDSEAFF
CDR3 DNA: TGTGCCAGCAGCGTGACGGACAGGGATTCTGAAGCTTTCTTT

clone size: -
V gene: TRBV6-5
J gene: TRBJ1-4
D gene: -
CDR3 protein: CASSLRENEKLFF
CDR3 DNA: TGTGCCAGCAGTTTAAGGGAGAATGAAAAACTGTTTTTT

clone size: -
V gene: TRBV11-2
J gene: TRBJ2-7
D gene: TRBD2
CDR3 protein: CASRSIASGGLQYF
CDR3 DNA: TGTGCCAGCAGATCTATAGCCAGCGGGGGCCTGCAGTACTTC

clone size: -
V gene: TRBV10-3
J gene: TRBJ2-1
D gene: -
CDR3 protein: CAISVGATYNEQFF
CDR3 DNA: TGTGCCATCAGTGTAGGGGCCACCTACAATGAGCAGTTCTTC

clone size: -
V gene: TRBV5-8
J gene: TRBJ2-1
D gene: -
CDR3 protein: CASSRGGTYNEQFF
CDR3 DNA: TGTGCCAGCAGCCGAGGAGGCACCTACAATGAGCAGTTCTTC

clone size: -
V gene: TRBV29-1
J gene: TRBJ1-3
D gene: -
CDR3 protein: CSHQGVSGNTIYF
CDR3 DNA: TGCAGCCACCAAGGGGTCTCTGGAAACACCATATATTTT

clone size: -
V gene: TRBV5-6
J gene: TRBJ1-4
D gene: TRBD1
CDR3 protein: CASSEGTGRNEKLFF
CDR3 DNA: TGTGCCAGCAGCGAGGGGACAGGTCGTAATGAAAAACTGTTTTTT

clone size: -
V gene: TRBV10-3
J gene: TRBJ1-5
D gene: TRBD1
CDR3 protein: CAISAGTGVNQPQHF
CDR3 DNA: TGTGCCATCAGCGCCGGGACAGGGGTCAATCAGCCCCAGCATTTT

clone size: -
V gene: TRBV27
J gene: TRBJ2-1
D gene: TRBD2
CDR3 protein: CASSSILRGAGKYNEQFF
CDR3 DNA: TGTGCCAGCAGTTCCATTTTGCGGGGGGCCGGAAAGTACAATGAGCAGTTCTTC

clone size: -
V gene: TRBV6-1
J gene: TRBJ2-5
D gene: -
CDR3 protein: CASSGWGKTRETQYF
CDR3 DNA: TGTGCCAGCAGTGGTTGGGGGAAGACAAGAGAGACCCAGTACTTC

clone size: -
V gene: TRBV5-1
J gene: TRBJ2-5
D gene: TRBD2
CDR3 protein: CASSLLAGGKETQYF
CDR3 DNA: TGCGCCAGCAGCTTGCTAGCGGGGGGGAAAGAGACCCAGTACTTC

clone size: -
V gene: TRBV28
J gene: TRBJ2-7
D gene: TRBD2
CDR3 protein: CASSLRLGLAGAGEQYF
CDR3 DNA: TGTGCCAGCAGTTTAAGGCTTGGACTAGCGGGAGCGGGAGAGCAGTACTTC

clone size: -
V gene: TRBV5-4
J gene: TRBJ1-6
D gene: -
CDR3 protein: CASSLAGQYNSPLHF
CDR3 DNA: TGTGCCAGCAGCTTGGCCGGACAGTATAATTCACCCCTCCACTTT

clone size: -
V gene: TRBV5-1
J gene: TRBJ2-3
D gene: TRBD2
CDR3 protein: CASSLRPSGPPDTQYF
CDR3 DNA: TGCGCCAGCAGCTTGCGGCCTAGCGGGCCTCCAGATACGCAGTATTTT

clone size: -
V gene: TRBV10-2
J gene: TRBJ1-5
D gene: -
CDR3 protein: CASSESQGQPQHF
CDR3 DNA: TGCGCCAGCAGTGAGTCCCAGGGTCAGCCCCAGCATTTT

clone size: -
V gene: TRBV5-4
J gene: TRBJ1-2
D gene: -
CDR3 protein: CASSLPGEGGYTF
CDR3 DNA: TGTGCCAGCAGCTTGCCAGGGGAGGGTGGCTACACCTTC